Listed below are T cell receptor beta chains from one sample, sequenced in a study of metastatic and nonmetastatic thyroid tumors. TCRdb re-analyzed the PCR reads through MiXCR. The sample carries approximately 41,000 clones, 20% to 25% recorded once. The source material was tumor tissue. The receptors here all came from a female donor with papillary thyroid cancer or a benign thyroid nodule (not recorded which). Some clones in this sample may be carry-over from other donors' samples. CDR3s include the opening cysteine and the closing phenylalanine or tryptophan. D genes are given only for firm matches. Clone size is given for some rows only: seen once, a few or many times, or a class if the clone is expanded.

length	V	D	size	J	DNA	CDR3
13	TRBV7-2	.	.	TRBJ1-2	TGTGCCAGCAGCTACAGAGCTAAATATGGCTACACCTTC	CASSYRAKYGYTF
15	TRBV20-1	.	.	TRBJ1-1	TGCAGTGCTAGAGCGGGAGACAGGTTGTACACTGAAGCTTTCTTT	CSARAGDRLYTEAFF
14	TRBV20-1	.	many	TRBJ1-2	TGCAGTGCTAGAGTCGGGACTGCCACTGGTGGCTACACCTTC	CSARVGTATGGYTF
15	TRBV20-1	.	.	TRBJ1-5	TGCAGTGCTAGAGATAGAGGCAGGGCGGGTCAGCCCCAGCATTTT	CSARDRGRAGQPQHF
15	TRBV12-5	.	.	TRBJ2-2	TGTGCTAGTGGTTTGGACAGGACGGACACCGGGGAGCTGTTTTTT	CASGLDRTDTGELFF
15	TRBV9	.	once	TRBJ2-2	TGTGCCATCAGCGTAGACGGGAGAGTCACCGGGGAGCTGTTTTTT	CAISVDGRVTGELFF
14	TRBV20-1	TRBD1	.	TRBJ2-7	TGCAGTGCTAACAAGGACAGGGGGTTATACGAGCAGTACTTC	CSANKDRGLYEQYF
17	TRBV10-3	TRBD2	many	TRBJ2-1	TGTGCCATCAGTGAGTCATTAGCGGGGGGGCCCGACAATGAGCAGTTCTTC	CAISESLAGGPDNEQFF
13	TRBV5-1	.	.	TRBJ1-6	TGCGCCAGCAGCGGACAGTCGGGTTCACCCCTCCACTTT	CASSGQSGSPLHF
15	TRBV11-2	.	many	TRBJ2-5	TGTGCCAGCAGCCGGGGGTCAGCAACCCTCGGGACCCAGTACTTC	CASSRGSATLGTQYF
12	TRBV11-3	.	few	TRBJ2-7	TGTGCCAGCAGCCCCGGCGAGGGCGAGCAGTACTTC	CASSPGEGEQYF
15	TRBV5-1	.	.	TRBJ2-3	TGCGCCAGCAGCTCCGGCCAGGTGAACACAGATACGCAGTATTTT	CASSSGQVNTDTQYF
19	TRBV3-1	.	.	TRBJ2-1	TGTGCCAGCAGCCAAGATCACCTAGCGTGGGTGCTTTACTTCAATGATCAGTTCTTC	CASSQDHLAWVLYFNDQFF
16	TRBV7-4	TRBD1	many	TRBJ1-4	TGTGCCAGCAGCATGCCCCCCGGACAGGGGAATGAAAAACTGTTTTTT	CASSMPPGQGNEKLFF
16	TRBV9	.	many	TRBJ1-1	TGTGCCAGCAGCGTAGGGTTGGGTGGGGGCCTTGCTGAAGCTTTCTTT	CASSVGLGGGLAEAFF